This T cell receptor (beta chain) appears in the sequencing data of a study of T cells in Graves' hyperthyroidism and ophthalmopathy. From RNA transcripts, TCR beta CDR3 regions were amplified. First-round RT-PCR targeting the TCR CDR3 was performed with the HTBI primer set. MiXCR was run by TCRdb on the multiplex PCR reads, yielding one entry per CDR3 protein. This sample has roughly 700,000 distinct CDR3 sequences; 12% to 15% occur once, and the top ten carry roughly a tenth. This clonotype was seen many times. Its antigen is currently unknown. Study observations and caveats: A model built on 13 V-J features separated ophthalmopathy from stable hyperthyroidism.

This CDR3 spans 13 amino acids. Germline V gene data show CDR1 as KGHSH and CDR2 as LQKENI. With 4 bases removed from V and 6 bases from J, the gap between germline ends came to 12 bases. This clonotype was sampled from a woman between 18 and 29 years old with Graves' hyperthyroidism. The chain is built from TRBV18 and TRBJ1-1, with a tentative D call TRBD1 (5 bases). The sample consisted of blood. The CDR3 nucleotides read TGTGCCAGCTCACTTGACAGTCGGCCTGAAGCTTTCTTT. Translated: CASSLDSRPEAFF.